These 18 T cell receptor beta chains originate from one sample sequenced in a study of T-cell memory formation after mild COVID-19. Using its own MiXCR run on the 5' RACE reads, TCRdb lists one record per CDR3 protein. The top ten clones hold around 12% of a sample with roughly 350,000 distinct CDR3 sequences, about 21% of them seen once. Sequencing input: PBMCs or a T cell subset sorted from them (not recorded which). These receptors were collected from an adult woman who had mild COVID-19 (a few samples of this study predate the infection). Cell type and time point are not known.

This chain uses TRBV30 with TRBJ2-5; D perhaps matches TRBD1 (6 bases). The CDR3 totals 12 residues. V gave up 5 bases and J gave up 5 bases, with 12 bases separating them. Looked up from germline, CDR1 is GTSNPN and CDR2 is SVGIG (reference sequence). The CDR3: CAWAGEMETQYF. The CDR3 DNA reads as TGTGCCTGGGCAGGGGAGATGGAGACCCAGTACTTC.

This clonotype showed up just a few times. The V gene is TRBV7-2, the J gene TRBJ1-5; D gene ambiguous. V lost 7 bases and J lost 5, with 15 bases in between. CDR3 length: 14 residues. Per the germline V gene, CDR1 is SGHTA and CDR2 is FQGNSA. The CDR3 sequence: CASTLGALYQPQHF. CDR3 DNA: TGTGCCAGCACCCTGGGTGCACTCTATCAGCCCCAGCATTTT.

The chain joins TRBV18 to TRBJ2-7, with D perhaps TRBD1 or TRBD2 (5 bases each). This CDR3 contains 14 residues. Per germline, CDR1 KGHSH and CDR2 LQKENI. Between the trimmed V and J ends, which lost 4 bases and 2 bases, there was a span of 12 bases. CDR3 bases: TGTGCCAGCTCACTCGGGGCTAGTACCTACGAGCAGTACTTC. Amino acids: CASSLGASTYEQYF. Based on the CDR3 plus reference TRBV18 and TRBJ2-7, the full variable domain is NAGVMQNPRHLVRRRGQEARLRCSPMKGHSHVYWYRQLPEEGLKFMVYLQKENIIDESGMPKERFSAEFPKEGPSILRIQQVVRGDSAAYFCASSLGASTYEQYFGPGTRLTVT.

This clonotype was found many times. CDR3 coding DNA: TGTGCCAGCAGACCAAACACCCAAGAGACCCAGTACTTC. Encoded protein: CASRPNTQETQYF. V and J are TRBV6-5 and TRBJ2-5; D gene uncertain. The germline CDR1 and CDR2 sequences are MNHEY and SVGAGI. V gave up 6 bases and J gave up 1 base, with 9 bases separating them. The CDR3 has 13 amino acids.

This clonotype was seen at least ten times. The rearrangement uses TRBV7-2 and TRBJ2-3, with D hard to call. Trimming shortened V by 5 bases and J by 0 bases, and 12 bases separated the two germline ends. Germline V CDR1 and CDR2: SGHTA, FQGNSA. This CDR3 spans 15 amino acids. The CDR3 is CASSPQGFSTDTQYF. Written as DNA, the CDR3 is TGTGCCAGCAGCCCCCAAGGTTTTAGCACAGATACGCAGTATTTT.

The CDR3: CASSYEGIRGYTF. DNA of the CDR3: TGTGCCAGCAGTTACGAAGGTATCCGTGGCTACACCTTC. V is TRBV6-5 and J is TRBJ1-2; no reliable D call. Looked up from germline, CDR1 is MNHEY and CDR2 is SVGAGI. The CDR3 sequence is 13 residues long. V shed 2 bases and J shed 7 bases, with 11 bases lying between them.

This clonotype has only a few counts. CDR3 region: CASSRDRVVAFF. CDR3 DNA: TGTGCCAGCAGCCGGGACAGGGTGGTAGCTTTCTTT. V usage is TRBV6-5 and J usage is TRBJ1-1, with 9 bases lining up with TRBD1. The CDR3 totals 12 residues. Germline trimming cut 6 bases from V and 10 bases from J; bases unmatched to any gene: 6. Germline V gives CDR1 MNHEY, CDR2 SVGAGI.

CDR3 region: CASSLKGGIAKNIQYF. The CDR3 region has the DNA TGTGCCAGCAGCTTAAAGGGTGGTATCGCCAAAAACATTCAGTACTTC. The V gene is TRBV11-2, the J gene TRBJ2-4; D ambiguous. V gave up 2 bases and J gave up 1 base, with 12 bases separating them. The CDR3 contains 16 residues. Germline lookup yields CDR1 SGHAT and CDR2 FQNNGV.

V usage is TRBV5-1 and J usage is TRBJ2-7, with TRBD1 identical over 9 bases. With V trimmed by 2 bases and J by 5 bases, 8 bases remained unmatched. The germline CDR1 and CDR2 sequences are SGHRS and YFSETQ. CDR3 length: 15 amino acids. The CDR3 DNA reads TGCGCCAGCAGCTTTATCGGGACAGGGATAAACGAGCAGTACTTC. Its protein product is CASSFIGTGINEQYF.

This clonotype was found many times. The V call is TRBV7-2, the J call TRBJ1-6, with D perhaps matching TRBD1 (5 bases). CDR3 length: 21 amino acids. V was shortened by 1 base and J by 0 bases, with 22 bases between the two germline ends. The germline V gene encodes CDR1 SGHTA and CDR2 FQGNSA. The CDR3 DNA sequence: TGTGCCAGCAGCTTAGTTCAGGGACGGCTGATTTCGAGCTCCTATAATTCACCCCTCCACTTT. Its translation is CASSLVQGRLISSSYNSPLHF.

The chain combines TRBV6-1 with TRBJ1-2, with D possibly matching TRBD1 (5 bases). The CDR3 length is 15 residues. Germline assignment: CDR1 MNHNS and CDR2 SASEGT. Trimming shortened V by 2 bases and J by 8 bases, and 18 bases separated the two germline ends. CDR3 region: CASSERARSKGGYTF. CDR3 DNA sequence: TGTGCCAGCAGTGAAAGGGCCCGGTCTAAGGGGGGCTACACCTTC.

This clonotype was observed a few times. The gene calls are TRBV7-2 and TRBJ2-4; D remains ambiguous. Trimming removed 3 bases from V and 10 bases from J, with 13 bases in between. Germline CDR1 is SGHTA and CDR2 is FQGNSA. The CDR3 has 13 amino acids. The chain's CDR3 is CASSFRARKIQYF. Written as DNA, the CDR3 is TGTGCCAGCAGCTTTAGGGCTAGGAAGATTCAGTACTTC.

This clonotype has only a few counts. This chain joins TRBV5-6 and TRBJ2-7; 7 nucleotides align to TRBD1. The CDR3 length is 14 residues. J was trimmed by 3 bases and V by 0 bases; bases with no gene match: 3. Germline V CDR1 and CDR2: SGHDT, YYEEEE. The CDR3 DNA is TGTGCCAGCAGCTTGGCGGGACAGCTCTACGAGCAGTACTTC. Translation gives CASSLAGQLYEQYF. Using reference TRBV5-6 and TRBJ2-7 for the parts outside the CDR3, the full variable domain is DAGVTQSPTHLIKTRGQQVTLRCSPKSGHDTVSWYQQALGQGPQFIFQYYEEEERQRGNFPDRFSGHQFPNYSSELNVNALLLGDSALYLCASSLAGQLYEQYFGPGTRLTVT.

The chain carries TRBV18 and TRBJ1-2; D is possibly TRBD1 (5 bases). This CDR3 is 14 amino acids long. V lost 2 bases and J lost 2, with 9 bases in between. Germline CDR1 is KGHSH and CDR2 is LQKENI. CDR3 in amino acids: CASSPAKGNYGYTF. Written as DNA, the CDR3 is TGTGCCAGCTCACCAGCCAAGGGGAACTATGGCTACACCTTC.

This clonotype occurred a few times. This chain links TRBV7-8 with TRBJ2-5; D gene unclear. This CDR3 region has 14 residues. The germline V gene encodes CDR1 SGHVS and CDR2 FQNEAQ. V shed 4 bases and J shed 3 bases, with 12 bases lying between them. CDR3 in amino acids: CASSYAPLEETQYF. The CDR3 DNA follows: TGTGCCAGCAGCTACGCCCCCCTCGAAGAGACCCAGTACTTC.

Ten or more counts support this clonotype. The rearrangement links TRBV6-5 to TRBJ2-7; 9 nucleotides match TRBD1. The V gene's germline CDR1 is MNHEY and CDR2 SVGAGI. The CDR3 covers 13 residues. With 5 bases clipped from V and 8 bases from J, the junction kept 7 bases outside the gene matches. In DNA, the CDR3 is TGTGCCAGCAGTGAAACCGGGACAGGGAAGCAGTACTTC. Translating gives CASSETGTGKQYF.

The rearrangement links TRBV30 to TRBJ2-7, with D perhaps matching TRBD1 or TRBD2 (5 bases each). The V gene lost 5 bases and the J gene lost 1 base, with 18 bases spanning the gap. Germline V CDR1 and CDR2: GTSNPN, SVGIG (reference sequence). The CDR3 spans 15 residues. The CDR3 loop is CAWGTEGLRSYEQYF. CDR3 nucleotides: TGTGCCTGGGGCACTGAGGGGCTGAGGTCCTACGAGCAGTACTTC.

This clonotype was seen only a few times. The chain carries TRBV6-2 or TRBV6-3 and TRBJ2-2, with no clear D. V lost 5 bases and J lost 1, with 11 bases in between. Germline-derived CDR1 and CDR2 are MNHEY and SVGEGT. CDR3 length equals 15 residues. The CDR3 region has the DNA TGTGCCAGCAGTCAACCCACATTGAACACCGGGGAGCTGTTTTTT. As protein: CASSQPTLNTGELFF.